A selection of T cell receptor beta chains follows, all from one sample in a study of cytomegalovirus exposure and HLA in healthy donors. Assay used: immunoSEQ multiplex PCR; TCRdb lists only in-frame clones, some missing. Seen here are around 70,000 clones, around four fifths observed once, and the top ten hold 8% to 10%. The source material was PBMCs. Every receptor here comes from a woman aged 40-49 years in good health and CMV-seropositive. Both conserved end residues are part of each CDR3. The D gene is left open where the match is weak. Size tells how often a clone was seen (once, few, many) or the class of an expanded clone, and some rows leave it out.

>-|TRBV14|-|TRBJ2-2
CASSQRQINTGELFF
TGTGCCAGCAGCCAAAGACAGATAAACACCGGGGAGCTGTTTTTT
>-|TRBV6-5|TRBD1|TRBJ1-1
CASSYLGQGLEAFF
TGTGCCAGCAGTTATCTAGGACAGGGTCTTGAAGCTTTCTTT
>-|TRBV23-1|-|TRBJ2-3
CASSPTQYF
TGCGCCAGCAGTCCAACGCAGTATTTT
>few|TRBV6-5|-|TRBJ1-5
CASSAQQDSNQPQHF
TGTGCCAGCAGTGCCCAACAGGATAGCAATCAGCCCCAGCATTTT
>-|TRBV30|TRBD2|TRBJ2-7
CAWTLTGGPYEQYF
TGTGCCTGGACCCTTACGGGGGGGCCGTACGAGCAGTACTTC
>-|TRBV25-1|-|TRBJ2-3
CASSGIGGQQITDTQYF
TGTGCCAGCAGTGGGATCGGAGGACAGCAAATTACAGATACGCAGTATTTT
>-|TRBV28|-|TRBJ2-7
CASSLYGYEQYF
TGTGCCAGCAGTTTGTACGGGTACGAGCAGTACTTC
>once|TRBV19|TRBD1|TRBJ1-2
CASSITGGSDGYTF
TGTGCCAGTAGTATTACAGGGGGCAGCGATGGCTACACCTTC
>-|TRBV5-1|-|TRBJ2-5
CASSFLDTQETQYF
TGCGCCAGCAGCTTTTTGGACACACAAGAGACCCAGTACTTC
>-|TRBV10-3|-|TRBJ1-2
CAISESGRVWGDYGYTF
TGTGCCATCAGTGAGTCTGGCAGGGTCTGGGGGGACTATGGCTACACCTTC
>-|TRBV5-6|-|TRBJ2-7
CASSPPGHHTSYEQYF
TGTGCCAGCTCCCCCCCGGGACACCATACATCCTACGAGCAGTACTTC
>few|TRBV11-3|TRBD1|TRBJ2-2
CASSPGQGPSTGELFF
TGTGCCAGCAGCCCGGGACAGGGTCCCAGCACCGGGGAGCTGTTTTTT
>few|TRBV7-9|TRBD2|TRBJ2-3
CASSASGGSDTQYF
TGTGCCAGCAGCGCGAGCGGGGGATCAGATACGCAGTATTTT
>-|TRBV19|TRBD1|TRBJ2-2
CASRLGQGGGGELFF
TGTGCCAGTAGACTTGGACAGGGGGGAGGCGGGGAGCTGTTTTTT
>-|TRBV7-2|-|TRBJ2-7
CASSPPGAAYEQYF
TGTGCCAGCAGCCCTCCAGGGGCGGCCTACGAGCAGTACTTC
>few|TRBV6-5|-|TRBJ1-2
CASSYSRQARGGYTF
TGTGCCAGCAGTTACTCGAGACAGGCTCGCGGGGGCTACACCTTC
>medium-sized|TRBV7-2|-|TRBJ1-3
CASSPGTVGNTIYF
TGTGCCAGCAGCCCCGGGACTGTTGGAAACACCATATATTTT
>large|TRBV7-8|-|TRBJ1-1
CASSLRWNTEAFF
TGTGCCAGCAGCCTACGATGGAACACTGAAGCTTTCTTT
>-|TRBV19|-|TRBJ1-5
CASSITATGNQPQHF
TGTGCCAGTAGTATAACCGCCACGGGCAATCAGCCCCAGCATTTT
>once|TRBV14|-|TRBJ1-6
CASSQDLLGGNSPLHF
TGTGCCAGCAGCCAAGACCTTCTGGGGGGGAATTCACCCCTCCACTTT
>-|TRBV7-9|TRBD1|TRBJ2-3
CASRGDRGTDTQYF
TGTGCCAGCAGGGGGGACAGGGGCACAGATACGCAGTATTTT
>-|TRBV5-5|TRBD1|TRBJ2-7
CASSLRTGEREQYF
TGTGCCAGCAGCTTGCGAACAGGGGAGCGGGAGCAGTACTTC
>-|TRBV2|TRBD2|TRBJ2-3
CASSEGLAGGDVWTDTQYF
TGTGCCAGCAGTGAAGGACTAGCGGGGGGGGATGTGTGGACAGATACGCAGTATTTT
>-|TRBV5-8|-|TRBJ2-4
CASSLGASVAKNIQYF
TGTGCCAGCAGCTTGGGAGCATCCGTAGCCAAAAACATTCAGTACTTC
>-|TRBV7-9|-|TRBJ1-2
CASSLADSYGYTF
TGTGCCAGCAGCTTAGCAGACAGCTATGGCTACACCTTC
>-|TRBV7-2|-|TRBJ2-7
CASRLGGEQYF
TGTGCCAGCCGGCTCGGGGGCGAGCAGTACTTC
>-|TRBV5-1|-|TRBJ2-5
CASSLVQEETQYF
TGCGCCAGCAGCTTGGTTCAGGAAGAGACCCAGTACTTC
>few|TRBV19|TRBD2|TRBJ2-3
CASSFSQTSGLTDTQYF
TGTGCCAGTAGTTTCTCGCAGACTAGCGGGCTAACAGATACGCAGTATTTT
>-|TRBV6-1|-|TRBJ1-3
CASSEEGIYGNTIYF
TGTGCCAGCAGTGAAGAGGGGATATATGGAAACACCATATATTTT
>-|TRBV7-2|TRBD1|TRBJ1-2
CASSSQGQGYGYTF
TGTGCCAGCAGCTCCCAGGGACAGGGCTATGGCTACACCTTC
>-|TRBV18|-|TRBJ1-5
CASSPGAGLSNQPQHF
TGTGCCAGCTCACCTGGGGCAGGGTTAAGCAATCAGCCCCAGCATTTT
>-|TRBV5-1|-|TRBJ2-1
CASSLAVVRGNEQFF
TGCGCCAGCAGCTTGGCCGTTGTTAGGGGTAATGAGCAGTTCTTC
>many|TRBV12-5|-|TRBJ1-1
CASAVGGVAEAFF
TGTGCTAGTGCCGTCGGGGGTGTCGCTGAAGCTTTCTTT
>few|TRBV2|-|TRBJ1-5
CASSVQSNQPQHF
TGTGCCAGCAGTGTTCAGTCCAATCAGCCCCAGCATTTT
>-|TRBV6-5|-|TRBJ1-4
CASSNLATNEKLFF
TGTGCCAGCAGTAATCTAGCAACTAATGAAAAACTGTTTTTT
>once|TRBV9|TRBD1|TRBJ1-3
CASSETQGTAGNTIYF
TGTGCCAGCAGCGAAACCCAAGGGACAGCTGGAAACACCATATATTTT
>few|TRBV28|-|TRBJ1-1
CASSPPRRYGTEAFF
TGTGCCAGCAGCCCCCCCCGCCGGTACGGCACTGAAGCTTTCTTT
>once|TRBV5-1|TRBD1|TRBJ2-7
CASSLAKGQGSLTMPTNF
TGCGCCAGCAGCTTGGCCAAGGGACAGGGCAGTTTAACTATGCCTACGAACTTC
>-|TRBV5-6|TRBD1|TRBJ2-7
CASSFYRTGGYEQYF
TGTGCCAGCAGCTTTTACCGGACAGGGGGCTACGAGCAGTACTTC
>-|TRBV6-1|-|TRBJ1-1
CASSERWVRVALGAFF
TGTGCCAGCAGTGAAAGATGGGTCAGGGTGGCCCTTGGGGCTTTCTTT
>-|TRBV9|-|TRBJ1-1
CASSVGTLTMNTEAFF
TGTGCCAGCAGCGTCGGGACACTGACGATGAACACTGAAGCTTTCTTT